This T cell receptor beta chain was sequenced in a study of T cells in Graves' hyperthyroidism and ophthalmopathy. Regarding the study as a whole: The model's output predicted ophthalmopathy at a median of roughly 6 months prior to onset. From stable hyperthyroidism, ophthalmopathy was separated by a 13 V-J model.

J gave up 2 bases and V 6 bases, and 7 bases lay outside the gene matches. Germline V CDR1 and CDR2: SGHRS, YFSETQ. The CDR3 is made up of 14 amino acids. There are many counts of this clonotype. Its antigen is undetermined. Amplification of TCR beta CDR3 regions used RNA as the template. The HTBI primer set was used in a first-round RT-PCR of the TCR CDR3. TCRdb itself ran the multiplex PCR reads through MiXCR, one entry per CDR3 protein. The data show approximately 610,000 distinct CDR3 sequences, with about a sixth seen just once and approximately 20% held by the top ten. Clinical symptoms, serum thyroxine and TRAb, thyroid ultrasound and orbital computed tomography together formed the diagnostic basis.

The source is a young woman with Graves' hyperthyroidism. The material sequenced was blood. The chain is built from TRBV5-1 and TRBJ2-7, with 8 bases identical to TRBD1. CDR3 DNA: TGCGCCAGCAATCGGGACAGGCCAACCTACGAGCAGTACTTC. Translation gives CASNRDRPTYEQYF. Drawing the rest from reference TRBV5-1 and TRBJ2-7, the complete variable domain is KAGVTQTPRYLIKTRGQQVTLSCSPISGHRSVSWYQQTPGQGLQFLFEYFSETQRNKGNFPGRFSGRQFSNSRSEMNVSTLELGDSALYLCASNRDRPTYEQYFGPGTRLTVT.